These 11 T cell receptor beta chains came from one sample sequenced in a study of cytomegalovirus exposure and HLA in healthy donors. The PCR had 60 Vbeta and 13 Jbeta primers. The assay was immunoSEQ multiplex PCR, and TCRdb's table has in-frame clones only and misses some. The sample contains 130,000 or so clones, approximately 72% of which appear only once. The sequencing input was PBMCs. The receptors stem from a woman aged 55-70 years in good health and CMV-seronegative.

This chain uses TRBV29-1 with TRBJ1-2; TRBD1 might be the D (5 bases). The CDR3 loop spans 12 amino acids. Germline CDR1 and CDR2: SQVTM and ANQGSEA. V was cut by 7 bases and J by 12 bases, with 21 bases left in between. The CDR3 DNA is TGCAGCGCCCAGGGAGGGTCCCAGGATGACACCTTC. This encodes CSAQGGSQDDTF.

This chain joins TRBV29-1 and TRBJ1-4, with 7 bases that match TRBD1. Germline CDR1 and CDR2: SQVTM and ANQGSEA. V dropped 4 bases and J dropped 7; count of bases not matched to a gene: 6. The CDR3 loop spans 13 amino acids. The CDR3 DNA sequence: TGCAGCGTTGGTGGGACAGCCGGTGAAAAACTGTTTTTT. Translation: CSVGGTAGEKLFF.

CDR3 DNA: TGTGCCAGCAGCTTAGTCCGGGGGGTAGTTAACACTGAAGCTTTCTTT. It translates to CASSLVRGVVNTEAFF. The chain carries TRBV7-2 and TRBJ1-1, with D possibly being TRBD1 (5 bases). Germline V gene lookup returns CDR1 SGHTA and CDR2 FQGNSA. Trimming removed 1 base at V and 2 bases at J, with 14 bases between. CDR3 length: 16 residues. Based on the CDR3 plus reference TRBV7-2 and TRBJ1-1, the full variable domain is GAGVSQSPSNKVTEKGKDVELRCDPISGHTALYWYRQSLGQGLEFLIYFQGNSAPDKSGLPSDRFSAERTGGSVSTLTIQRTQQEDSAVYLCASSLVRGVVNTEAFFGQGTRLTVV.

V gene TRBV29-1 combines with J gene TRBJ1-3, with TRBD1 matching over 7 bases. V trimming: 6 bases; J trimming: 0 bases; junction bases outside the gene matches: 5. CDR3 length equals 14 residues. Germline assignment: CDR1 SQVTM and CDR2 ANQGSEA. CDR3 sequence (DNA): TGCAGCGTCTCAGACAGGGCCTCTGGAAACACCATATATTTT. Translation gives CSVSDRASGNTIYF.

V usage is TRBV5-6 and J usage is TRBJ1-4, with 8 nucleotides matching TRBD1. Germline V gene sequence: CDR1 SGHDT, CDR2 YYEEEE. This CDR3 has 14 amino acids. Trimming removed 4 bases from V and 7 bases from J; junction bases left unmatched: 6. Here the CDR3 reads CASSRTGSGEKLFF. CDR3 DNA sequence: TGTGCCAGCAGCCGGACAGGGTCTGGTGAAAAACTGTTTTTT.

This sequence joins TRBV28 and TRBJ2-7, with TRBD2 matching over 12 bases. Per germline, CDR1 MDHEN and CDR2 SYDVKM. This CDR3 has 15 amino acids. The ends lost 3 bases at V and 6 bases at J; junction bases unmatched: 6. Written as DNA, the CDR3 is TGTGCCAGCAGTTTTCTTGCTAGCGGGAGGGCCGAGCAGTACTTC. Protein: CASSFLASGRAEQYF.

This clone was counted only a few times. The chain recombines TRBV7-2 with TRBJ1-1; TRBD1 aligns across 10 bases. CDR1 is SGHTA and CDR2 is FQGNSA in the germline V gene. The CDR3 is 16 amino acids. V lost 10 bases, J lost 5 bases, and 16 bases stayed unmatched. The CDR3 region is CATHSGDRGRRTEAFF. The CDR3 nucleotides are TGTGCCACTCATTCGGGCGACAGGGGGCGTAGAACTGAAGCTTTCTTT.

This clone has just one count. The chain links TRBV5-1 to TRBJ2-3; 11 positions agree with TRBD2. V was clipped by 4 bases and J by 2 bases; unmatched bases: 6. The CDR3 totals 16 residues. Germline CDR1 and CDR2: SGHRS and YFSETQ. The CDR3 loop reads CASSLLAGAPTDTQYF. The CDR3 DNA sequence: TGCGCCAGCAGCCTACTAGCGGGGGCCCCCACAGATACGCAGTATTTT.

The chain uses TRBV19 and TRBJ1-2, with 8 bases lining up with TRBD1. Germline V gene lookup returns CDR1 LNHDA and CDR2 SQIVND (reference sequence). The CDR3 covers 13 residues. V lost 7 bases to trimming and J lost 4 bases; unmatched junction nucleotides: 5. The CDR3 spells CASTTGGGYGYTF. The CDR3 region has the DNA TGTGCCAGTACCACAGGGGGAGGCTATGGCTACACCTTC.

CDR3 DNA: TGTGCCAGCAGTGAACTGGGGGGGGATCAAGAGACCCAGTACTTC. This sequence encodes CASSELGGDQETQYF. This chain connects TRBV6-1 to TRBJ2-5; 7 nucleotides agree with TRBD2. Trimming took 2 bases from V and 2 from J; bases not matched to a gene: 5. CDR1 is MNHNS and CDR2 is SASEGT in the germline V gene. CDR3 size: 15 residues.

The chain couples TRBV19 to TRBJ1-1; no clear D. Germline CDR1 reads LNHDA; CDR2 reads SQIVND (reference sequence). Trimming removed 5 bases at V and 6 bases at J, with 10 bases between. This CDR3 spans 12 amino acids. CDR3 coding DNA: TGTGCCAGTAGTTCACACCTCCCTGAAGCTTTCTTT. Its translation: CASSSHLPEAFF.